The clone carrying this T cell receptor beta chain was seen at least ten times. This entry is derived from a study of T cells in Graves' hyperthyroidism and ophthalmopathy. Template material for amplifying TCR beta CDR3 regions consisted of RNA transcripts. HTBI primers drove first-round RT-PCR of the TCR CDR3. TCRdb passed the multiplex PCR reads through MiXCR, listing each CDR3 protein once. Altogether roughly 420,000 distinct CDR3 sequences are present, roughly 14% being singletons, with the ten largest covering over 7.5%. V was trimmed by 4 bases and J by 8 bases, leaving 14 bases between them. Germline V gene lookup returns CDR1 SNHLY and CDR2 FYNNEI. The CDR3 extends over 13 amino acids.

Sequenced sample: blood. V and J are TRBV2 and TRBJ1-1; TRBD1 might be the D (5 bases). The sequence was obtained from a woman aged 18-30 years with Graves' hyperthyroidism. The CDR3, as DNA: TGTGCCAGCAGTGCACGGGGCGCCCCGGAAGCTTTCTTT. Encoded protein: CASSARGAPEAFF.